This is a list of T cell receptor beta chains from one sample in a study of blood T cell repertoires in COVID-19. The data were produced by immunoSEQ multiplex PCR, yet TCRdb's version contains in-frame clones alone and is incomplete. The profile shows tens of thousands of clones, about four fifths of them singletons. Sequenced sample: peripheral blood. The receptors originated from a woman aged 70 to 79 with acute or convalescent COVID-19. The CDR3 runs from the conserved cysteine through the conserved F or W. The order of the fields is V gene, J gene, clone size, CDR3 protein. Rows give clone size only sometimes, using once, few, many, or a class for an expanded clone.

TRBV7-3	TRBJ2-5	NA	CASSPGGLAGSQETQYF
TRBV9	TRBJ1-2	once	CASRLLGGPGYTF
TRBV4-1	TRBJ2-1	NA	CASSQDRASGSGWDEQFF
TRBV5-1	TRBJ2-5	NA	CASSKHFGGIAGGRLVETQYF
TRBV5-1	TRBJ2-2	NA	CASSLHLGRNTGELFF
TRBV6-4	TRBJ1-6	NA	CASRVPGQSSYNSPLHF
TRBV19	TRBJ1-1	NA	CASSARQALNTEAFF
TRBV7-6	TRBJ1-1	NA	CASSAGNTEAFF
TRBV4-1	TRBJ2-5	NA	CASSRLAGGQETQYF
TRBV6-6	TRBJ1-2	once	CASSASGRAF
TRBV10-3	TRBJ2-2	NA	CAISENEANTGELFF
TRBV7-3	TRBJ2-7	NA	CASSTGPAGYYEQYF
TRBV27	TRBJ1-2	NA	CASSPEGAYGYTF
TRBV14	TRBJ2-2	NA	CASSQGTSGRLTGELFF
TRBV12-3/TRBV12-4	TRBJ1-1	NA	CASSLGPNTEAFF
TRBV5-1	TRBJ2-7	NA	CASSLPTGGPYEQYF
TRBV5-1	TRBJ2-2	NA	CASSLTRTGNTGELFF
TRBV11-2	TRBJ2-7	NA	CASSLTSLYEQYF
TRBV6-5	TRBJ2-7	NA	CASSFAEQRGSYEQYF
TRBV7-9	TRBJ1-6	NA	CASSSPTGYSYNSPLHF
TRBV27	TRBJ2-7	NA	CASRRLADQANEQYF
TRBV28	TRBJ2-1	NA	CASTLWGQGGYNEQFF
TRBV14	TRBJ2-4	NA	CASSQGPVSDIQYF
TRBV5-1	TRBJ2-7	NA	CASSFQRRDEQYF
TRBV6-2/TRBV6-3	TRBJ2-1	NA	CASSYVGGPYNEQFF
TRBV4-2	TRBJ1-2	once	CASSTPGQVNYGYTF
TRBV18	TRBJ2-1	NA	CASSPSRDRGYNEQFF
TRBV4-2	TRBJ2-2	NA	CASSQTGVQYTGELFF
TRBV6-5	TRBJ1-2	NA	CASSYGTGIIYGYTF
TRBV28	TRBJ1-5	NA	CASSGTAGQPQHF
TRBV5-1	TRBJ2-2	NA	CASTTQGGPDGELFF
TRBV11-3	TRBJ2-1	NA	CASSFTSGSYNEQFF
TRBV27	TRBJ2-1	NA	CASRGDGQGIYNEQFF
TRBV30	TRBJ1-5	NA	CAWRRDFNQPQHF
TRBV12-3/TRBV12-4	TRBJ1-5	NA	CASRRQANQPQHF
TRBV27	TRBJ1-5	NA	CASSLVGRSYQPQHF
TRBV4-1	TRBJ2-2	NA	CASSARTSGRANGELFF
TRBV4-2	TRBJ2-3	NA	CASSPQGASADTQYF
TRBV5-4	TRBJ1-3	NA	CASSFSGNTIYF
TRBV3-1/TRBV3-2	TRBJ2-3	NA	CASSQPYAGTSGRNTQYF
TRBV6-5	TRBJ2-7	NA	CASSPGQGREQYF
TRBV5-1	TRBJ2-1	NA	CASSLGGPSGINEQFF
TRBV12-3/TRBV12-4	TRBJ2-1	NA	CASRDRVFNEQFF
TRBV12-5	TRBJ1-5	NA	CASGGGEPQHF
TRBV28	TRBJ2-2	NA	CASSRRGTGANTGELFF
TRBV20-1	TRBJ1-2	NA	CSASRRVQVYIGNTF
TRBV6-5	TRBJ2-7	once	CASSYLHQRREQYF
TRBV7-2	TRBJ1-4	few	CASSLMLGPGELFF
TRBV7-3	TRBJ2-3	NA	CASSLGQGRGADTQYF
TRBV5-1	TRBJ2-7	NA	CASSLPEGSYEQYF
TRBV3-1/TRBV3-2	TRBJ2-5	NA	CASSLSGKQETQYF
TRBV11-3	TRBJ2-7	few	CASSPRGRGNEQYF
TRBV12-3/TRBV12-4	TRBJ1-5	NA	CASSFRGNQPQHF
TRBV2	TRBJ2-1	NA	CASNRQPSSYNEQFF
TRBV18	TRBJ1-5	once	CASSPPHRNSNQPQHF
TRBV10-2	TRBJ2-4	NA	CASSESTRSGKNIQYF